The TCR beta chain under discussion was sequenced for a study of shared clonotypes between healthy human individuals. Study-wide findings and caveats: Naive subsets, compared against memory subsets, generally had larger estimated richness values.

Concerning this clone itself: As yet, its antigen is unknown.

The donors were adults (healthy and HIV-negative) with no recent acute infections or vaccinations. Into CD45RA+ naive and CD45RA-negative memory subsets, the CD4+ cells were split. Libraries were prepared by immunoSEQ multiplex PCR; TCRdb keeps only in-frame clonotypes and omits some of them. The table includes a few million clones, 92% detected once. This CDR3 is 18 amino acids long. CDR1 is SNHLY and CDR2 is FYNNEI in the germline V gene. With V trimmed by 7 bases and J by 9 bases, 21 bases remained unmatched. This clonotype was obtained from a young man in good health. Some clones in this sample may be carry-over from other donors' samples. V usage is TRBV2 and J usage is TRBJ2-1; 10 nucleotides match TRBD2. Input material: naive CD4+ T cells from PBMCs. Subset given: CD45RA+ positively selected. The DNA for the CDR3 is TGTGCCAGCATTCTTGGACTAGCGGCCGGAGGGGCAATTGGTGAGCAGTTCTTC. Protein sequence: CASILGLAAGGAIGEQFF.